The clone carrying this TCR beta chain was seen a handful of times. Its antigen is as yet unknown. Some clones are missing from TCRdb's copy, which holds only in-frame ones; the method was immunoSEQ multiplex PCR. The data contain over 350,000 clones, roughly nine tenths of them singletons. The data were obtained in a study of Ad26.COV2.S vaccination and SARS-CoV-2 variants. The study's findings and limits: Spike-specific TCR breadth was greater in vaccine than placebo recipients.

As to treatment: about 20 received Ad26.COV2.S at low or high dose, single or two shots; about 5 received placebo; per-sample allocation not given. Each sample was drawn 63 days after the first injection (of vaccine or placebo). Trimming cost V 4 bases and J 9 bases, with 19 bases left between them. The germline CDR1 and CDR2 sequences are KGHSH and LQKENI. The CDR3 extends over 16 amino acids. The specimen was peripheral blood, collected in a trial of Ad26.COV2.S vaccine versus placebo. The TCR sequence derives from a person aged 18-60 years who received the Ad26.COV2.S COVID-19 vaccine or a placebo. V gene TRBV18 combines with J gene TRBJ1-6; perhaps TRBD1 as D (5 bases). CDR3 in DNA: TGTGCCAGCTCACGGGAACAAAGGGGAGCAGGTTCACCCCTCCACTTT. Residues: CASSREQRGAGSPLHF.